This record looks at one TCR beta chain sequence and its context. V lost 0 bases and J 4 bases, leaving 8 bases between the germline ends. The CDR3 covers 14 residues. Germline CDR1 and CDR2: LNHDA and SQIVND (reference sequence). These data are taken from a study of cytomegalovirus exposure and HLA in healthy donors. With 60 Vbeta and 13 Jbeta primers, the PCR was carried out. Using immunoSEQ multiplex PCR, the repertoire was profiled, and TCRdb retains in-frame clones only, with some absent. The sample includes just over 150,000 clones, about 73% of them seen just once. This receptor was identified in a woman aged 40 to 50 in good health and CMV-seronegative. The sample was PBMCs. This sequence joins TRBV19 and TRBJ2-3; D call uncertain. CDR3 coding DNA: TGTGCCAGTAGTATAGACGGTGGGCCAGATACGCAGTATTTT. Its protein is CASSIDGGPDTQYF.